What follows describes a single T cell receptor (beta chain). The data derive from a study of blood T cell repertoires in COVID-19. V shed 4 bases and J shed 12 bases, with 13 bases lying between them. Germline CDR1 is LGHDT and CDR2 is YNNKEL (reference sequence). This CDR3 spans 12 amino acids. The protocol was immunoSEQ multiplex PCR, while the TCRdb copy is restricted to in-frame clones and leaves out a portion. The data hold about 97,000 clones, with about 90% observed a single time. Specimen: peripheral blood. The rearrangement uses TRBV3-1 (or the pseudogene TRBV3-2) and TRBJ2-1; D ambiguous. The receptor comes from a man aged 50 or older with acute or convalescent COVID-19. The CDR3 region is CASSPGDGGQFF. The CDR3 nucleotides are TGTGCCAGCAGCCCCGGTGATGGTGGGCAGTTCTTC.